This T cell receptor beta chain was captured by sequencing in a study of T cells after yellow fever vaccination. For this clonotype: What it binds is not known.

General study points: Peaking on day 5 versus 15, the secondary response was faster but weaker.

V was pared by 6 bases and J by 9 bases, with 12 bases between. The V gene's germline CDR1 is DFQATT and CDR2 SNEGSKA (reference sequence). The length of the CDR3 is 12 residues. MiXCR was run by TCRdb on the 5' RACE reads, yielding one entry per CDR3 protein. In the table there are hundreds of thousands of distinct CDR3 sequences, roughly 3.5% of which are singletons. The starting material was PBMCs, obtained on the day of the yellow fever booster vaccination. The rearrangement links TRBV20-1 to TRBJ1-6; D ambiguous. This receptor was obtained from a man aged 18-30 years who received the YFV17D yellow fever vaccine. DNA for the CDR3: TGCAGTGCCTCCCCCCCCGTTTCACCCCTCCACTTT. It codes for CSASPPVSPLHF.